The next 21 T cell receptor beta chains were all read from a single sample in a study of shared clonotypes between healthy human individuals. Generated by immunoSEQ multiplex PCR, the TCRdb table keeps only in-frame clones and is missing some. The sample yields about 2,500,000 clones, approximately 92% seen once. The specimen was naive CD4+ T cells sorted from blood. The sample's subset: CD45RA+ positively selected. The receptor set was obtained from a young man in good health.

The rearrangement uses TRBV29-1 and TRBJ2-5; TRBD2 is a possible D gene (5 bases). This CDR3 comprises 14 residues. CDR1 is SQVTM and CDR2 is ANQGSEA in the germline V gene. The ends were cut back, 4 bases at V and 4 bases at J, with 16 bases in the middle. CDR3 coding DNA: TGCAGCGTTGCCTGGGCCTCGCGGGCAGAGACCCAGTACTTC. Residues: CSVAWASRAETQYF.

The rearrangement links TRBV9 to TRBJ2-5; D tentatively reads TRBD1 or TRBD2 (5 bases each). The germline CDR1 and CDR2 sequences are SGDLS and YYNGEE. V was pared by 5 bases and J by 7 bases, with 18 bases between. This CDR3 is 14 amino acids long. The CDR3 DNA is TGTGCCAGCAGTGAGGGGACGGGTTTGGGGACCCAGTACTTC. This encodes CASSEGTGLGTQYF.

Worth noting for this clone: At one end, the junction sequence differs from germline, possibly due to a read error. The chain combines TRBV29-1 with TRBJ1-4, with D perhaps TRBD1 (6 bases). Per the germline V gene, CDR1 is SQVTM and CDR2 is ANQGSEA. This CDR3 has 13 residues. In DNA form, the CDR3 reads TGCAGCGGACGGGACACCTCTAATGAAAAACTGCTTTTT. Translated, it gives CSGRDTSNEKLLF.

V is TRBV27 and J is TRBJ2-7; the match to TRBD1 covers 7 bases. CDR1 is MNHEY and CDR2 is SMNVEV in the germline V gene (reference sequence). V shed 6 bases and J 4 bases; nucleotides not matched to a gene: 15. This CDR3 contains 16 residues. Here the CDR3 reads CASRKKPGTVSYEQYF. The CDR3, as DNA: TGTGCCAGCAGGAAAAAACCCGGGACAGTGAGTTACGAGCAGTACTTC.

This CDR3 reads CASRHTGGVSTDTQYF. As DNA, the CDR3 is TGCGCCAGCAGGCATACAGGCGGGGTTAGCACAGATACGCAGTATTTT. The chain uses TRBV10-2 and TRBJ2-3; tentatively, D is TRBD2 (6 bases). Trimming shortened V by 6 bases and J by 0 bases, and 16 bases separated the two germline ends. This CDR3 is built from 16 residues. Germline V CDR1 and CDR2: WSHSY, SAAADI.

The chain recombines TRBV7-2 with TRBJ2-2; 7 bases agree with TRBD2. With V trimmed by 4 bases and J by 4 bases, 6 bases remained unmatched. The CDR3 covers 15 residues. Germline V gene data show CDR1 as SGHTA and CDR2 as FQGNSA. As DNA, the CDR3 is TGTGCCAGCAGCTCCGGGACTATAATCACCGGGGAGCTGTTTTTT. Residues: CASSSGTIITGELFF.

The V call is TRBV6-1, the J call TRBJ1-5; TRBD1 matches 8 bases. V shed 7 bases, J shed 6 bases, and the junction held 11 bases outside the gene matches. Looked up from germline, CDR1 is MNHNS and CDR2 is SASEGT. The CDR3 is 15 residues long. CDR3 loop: CASTPEGQVSQPQHF. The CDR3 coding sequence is TGTGCCAGCACCCCAGAGGGACAGGTGAGTCAGCCCCAGCATTTT.

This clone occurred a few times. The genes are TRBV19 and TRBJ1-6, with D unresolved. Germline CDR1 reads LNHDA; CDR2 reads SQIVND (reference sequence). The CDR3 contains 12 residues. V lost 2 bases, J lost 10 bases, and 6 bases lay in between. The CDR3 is CASSIFESPLHF. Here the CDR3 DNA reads TGTGCCAGTAGTATATTTGAATCACCCCTCCACTTT.

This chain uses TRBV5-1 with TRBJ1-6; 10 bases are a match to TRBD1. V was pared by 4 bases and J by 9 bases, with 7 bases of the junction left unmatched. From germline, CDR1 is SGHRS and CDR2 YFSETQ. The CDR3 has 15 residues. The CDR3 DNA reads TGCGCCAGCAGCCCCGGGACAGGGGAAAGTTCACCCCTCCACTTT. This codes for CASSPGTGESSPLHF.

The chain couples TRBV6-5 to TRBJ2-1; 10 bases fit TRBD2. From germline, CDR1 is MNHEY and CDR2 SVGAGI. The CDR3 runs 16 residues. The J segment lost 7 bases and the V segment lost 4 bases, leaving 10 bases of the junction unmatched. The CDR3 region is CASSSLAGVVPNEQFF. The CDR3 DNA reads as TGTGCCAGCAGTTCCCTAGCGGGAGTGGTGCCGAATGAGCAGTTCTTC.

CDR3 bases: TGTGCCAGCAGTTTAACAGGGGGCTTAGGTGGCTACACCTTC. Translation: CASSLTGGLGGYTF. This rearrangement joins TRBV27 to TRBJ1-2; 9 bases match TRBD1. Germline V lookup: CDR1 MNHEY, CDR2 SMNVEV (reference sequence). The CDR3 sequence is 14 residues long. V shed 2 bases and J 7 bases; nucleotides not matched to a gene: 5.

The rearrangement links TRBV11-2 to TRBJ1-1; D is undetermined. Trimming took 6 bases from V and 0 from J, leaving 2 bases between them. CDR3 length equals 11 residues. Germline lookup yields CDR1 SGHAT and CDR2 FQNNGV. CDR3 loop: CASRMNTEAFF. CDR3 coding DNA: TGTGCCAGCAGGATGAACACTGAAGCTTTCTTT.

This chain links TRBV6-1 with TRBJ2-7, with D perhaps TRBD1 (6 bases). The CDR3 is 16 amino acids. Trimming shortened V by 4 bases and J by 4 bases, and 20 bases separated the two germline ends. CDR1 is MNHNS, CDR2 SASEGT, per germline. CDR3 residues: CASSVTGTSSRYEQYF. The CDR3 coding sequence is TGTGCCAGCAGTGTTACCGGGACATCCTCAAGGTACGAGCAGTACTTC.

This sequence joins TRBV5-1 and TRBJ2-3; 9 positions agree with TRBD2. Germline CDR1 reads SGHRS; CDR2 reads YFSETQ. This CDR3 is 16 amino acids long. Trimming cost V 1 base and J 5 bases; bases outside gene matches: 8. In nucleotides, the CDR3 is TGCGCCAGCAGCTTGTTTGGCGGGGGGGCGTTAGATACGCAGTATTTT. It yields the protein CASSLFGGGALDTQYF.

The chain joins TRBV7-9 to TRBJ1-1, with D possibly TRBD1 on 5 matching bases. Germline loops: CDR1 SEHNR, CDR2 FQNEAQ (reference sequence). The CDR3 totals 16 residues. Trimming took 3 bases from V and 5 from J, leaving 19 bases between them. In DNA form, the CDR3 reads TGTGCCAGCAGCTTCTCTGGGGGAGAGGGAAGGACTGAAGCTTTCTTT. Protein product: CASSFSGGEGRTEAFF. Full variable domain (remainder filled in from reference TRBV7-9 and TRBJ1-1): DTGVSQNPRHKITKRGQNVTFRCDPISEHNRLYWYRQTLGQGPEFLTYFQNEAQLEKSRLLSDRFSAERPKGSFSTLEIQRTEQGDSAMYLCASSFSGGEGRTEAFFGQGTRLTVV.

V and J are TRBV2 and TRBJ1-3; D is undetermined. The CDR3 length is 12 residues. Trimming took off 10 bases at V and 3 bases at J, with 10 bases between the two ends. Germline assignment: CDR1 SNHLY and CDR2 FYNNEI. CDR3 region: CAKGSGGNTIYF. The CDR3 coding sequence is TGTGCCAAAGGGTCCGGTGGAAACACCATATATTTT.

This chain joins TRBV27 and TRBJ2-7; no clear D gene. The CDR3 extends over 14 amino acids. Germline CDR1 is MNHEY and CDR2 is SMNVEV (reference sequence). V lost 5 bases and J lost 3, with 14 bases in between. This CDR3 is CASSAVAANYEQYF. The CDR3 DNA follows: TGTGCCAGCAGTGCGGTGGCGGCCAACTACGAGCAGTACTTC.

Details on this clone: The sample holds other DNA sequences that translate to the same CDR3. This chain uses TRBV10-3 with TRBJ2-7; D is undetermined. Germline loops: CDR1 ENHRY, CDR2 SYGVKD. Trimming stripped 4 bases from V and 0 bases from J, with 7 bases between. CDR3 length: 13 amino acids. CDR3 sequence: CAISAGYSYEQYF. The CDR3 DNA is TGTGCCATCAGTGCTGGTTACTCCTACGAGCAGTACTTC.

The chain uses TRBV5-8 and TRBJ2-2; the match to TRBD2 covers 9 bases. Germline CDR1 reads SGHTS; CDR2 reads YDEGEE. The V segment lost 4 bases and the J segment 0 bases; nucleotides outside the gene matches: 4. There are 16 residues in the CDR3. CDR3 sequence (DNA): TGTGCCAGCAGCGCTAGCGGGGCAGCGAACACCGGGGAGCTGTTTTTT. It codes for CASSASGAANTGELFF.

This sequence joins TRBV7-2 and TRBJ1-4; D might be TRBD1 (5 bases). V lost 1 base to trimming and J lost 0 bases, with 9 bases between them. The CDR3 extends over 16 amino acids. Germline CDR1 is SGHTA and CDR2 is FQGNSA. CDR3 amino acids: CASSLVGGPTNEKLFF. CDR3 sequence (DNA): TGTGCCAGCAGCTTAGTTGGGGGTCCAACTAATGAAAAACTGTTTTTT.

In DNA, the CDR3 is TGTGCCAGCAACCCGGGCTCTGGGGCCAACGTCCTGACTTTC. Translation: CASNPGSGANVLTF. The chain employs TRBV6-6 and TRBJ2-6; D unclear. This CDR3 contains 14 residues. V dropped 7 bases and J dropped 0 bases, with 7 bases sitting between them. The V gene's germline CDR1 is MNHNY and CDR2 SVGAGI (reference sequence).